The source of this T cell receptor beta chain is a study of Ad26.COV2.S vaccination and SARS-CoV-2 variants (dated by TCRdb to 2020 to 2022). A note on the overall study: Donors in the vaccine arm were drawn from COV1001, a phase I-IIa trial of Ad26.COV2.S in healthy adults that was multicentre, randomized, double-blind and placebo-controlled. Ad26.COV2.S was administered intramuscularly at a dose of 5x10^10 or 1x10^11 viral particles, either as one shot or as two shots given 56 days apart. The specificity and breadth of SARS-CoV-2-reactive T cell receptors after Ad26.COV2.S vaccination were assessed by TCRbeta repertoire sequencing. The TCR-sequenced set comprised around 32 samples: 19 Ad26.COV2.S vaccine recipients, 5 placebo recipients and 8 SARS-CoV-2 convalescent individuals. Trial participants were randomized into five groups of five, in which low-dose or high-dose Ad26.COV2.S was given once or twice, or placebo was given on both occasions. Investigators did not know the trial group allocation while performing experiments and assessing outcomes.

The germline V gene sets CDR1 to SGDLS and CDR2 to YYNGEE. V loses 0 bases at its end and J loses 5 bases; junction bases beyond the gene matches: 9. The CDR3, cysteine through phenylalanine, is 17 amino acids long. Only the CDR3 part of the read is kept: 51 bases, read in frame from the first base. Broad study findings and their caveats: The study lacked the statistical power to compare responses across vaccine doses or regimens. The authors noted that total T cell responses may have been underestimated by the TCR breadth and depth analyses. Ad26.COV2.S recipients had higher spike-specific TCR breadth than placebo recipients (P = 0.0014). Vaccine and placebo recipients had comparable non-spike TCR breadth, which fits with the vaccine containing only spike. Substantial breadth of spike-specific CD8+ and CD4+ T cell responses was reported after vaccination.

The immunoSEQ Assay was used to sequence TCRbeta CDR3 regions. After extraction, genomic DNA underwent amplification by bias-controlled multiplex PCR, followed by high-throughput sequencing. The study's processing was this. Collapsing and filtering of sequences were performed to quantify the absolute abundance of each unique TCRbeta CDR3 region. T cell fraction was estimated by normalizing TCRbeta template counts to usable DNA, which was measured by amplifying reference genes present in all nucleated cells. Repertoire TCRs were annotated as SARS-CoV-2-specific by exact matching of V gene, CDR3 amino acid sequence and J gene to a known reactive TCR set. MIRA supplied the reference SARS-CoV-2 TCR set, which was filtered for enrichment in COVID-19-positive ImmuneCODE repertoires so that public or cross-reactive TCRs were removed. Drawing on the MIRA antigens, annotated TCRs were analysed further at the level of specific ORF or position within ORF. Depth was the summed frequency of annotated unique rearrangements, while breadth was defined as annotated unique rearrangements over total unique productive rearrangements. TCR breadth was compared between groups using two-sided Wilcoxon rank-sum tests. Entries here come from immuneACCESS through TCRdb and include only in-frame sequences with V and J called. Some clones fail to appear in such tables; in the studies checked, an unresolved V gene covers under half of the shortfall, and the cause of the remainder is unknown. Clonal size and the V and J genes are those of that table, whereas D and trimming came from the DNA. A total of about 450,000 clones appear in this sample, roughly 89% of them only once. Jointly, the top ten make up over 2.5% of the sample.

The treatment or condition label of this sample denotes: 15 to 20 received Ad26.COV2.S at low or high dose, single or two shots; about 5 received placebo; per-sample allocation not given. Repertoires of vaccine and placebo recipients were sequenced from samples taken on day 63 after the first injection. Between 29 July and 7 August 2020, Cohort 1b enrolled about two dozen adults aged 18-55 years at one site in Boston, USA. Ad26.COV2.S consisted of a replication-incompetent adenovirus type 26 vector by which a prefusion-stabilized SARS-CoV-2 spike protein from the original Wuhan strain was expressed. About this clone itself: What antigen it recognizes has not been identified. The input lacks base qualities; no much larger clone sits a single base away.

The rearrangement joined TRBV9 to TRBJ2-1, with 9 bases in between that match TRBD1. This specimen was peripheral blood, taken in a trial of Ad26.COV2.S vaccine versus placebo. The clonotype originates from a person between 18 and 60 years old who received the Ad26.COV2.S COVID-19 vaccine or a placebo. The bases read TGTGCCAGCAGCGTAGGGTTGACAGGGGGGCTCAACAATGAGCAGTTCTTC. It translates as CASSVGLTGGLNNEQFF.